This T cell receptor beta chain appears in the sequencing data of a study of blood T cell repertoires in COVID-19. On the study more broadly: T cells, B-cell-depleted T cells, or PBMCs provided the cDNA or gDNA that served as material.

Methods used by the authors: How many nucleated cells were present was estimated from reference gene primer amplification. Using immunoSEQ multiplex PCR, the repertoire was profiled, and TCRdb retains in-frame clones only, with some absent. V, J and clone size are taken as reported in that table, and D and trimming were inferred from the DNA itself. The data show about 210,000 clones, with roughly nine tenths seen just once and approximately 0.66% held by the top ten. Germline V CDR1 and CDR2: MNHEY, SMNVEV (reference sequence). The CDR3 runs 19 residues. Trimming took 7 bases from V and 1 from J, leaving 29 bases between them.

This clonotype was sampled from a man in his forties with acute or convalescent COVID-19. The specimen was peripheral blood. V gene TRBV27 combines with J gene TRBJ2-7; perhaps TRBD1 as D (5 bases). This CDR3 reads CASTVDSRLSFARSYEQYF. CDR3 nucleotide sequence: TGTGCCAGCACCGTAGACAGTCGACTCTCCTTTGCACGATCCTACGAGCAGTACTTC.